A single sample is the source of the 19 T cell receptor beta chains below, sequenced in a study of blood T cell repertoires in COVID-19. Libraries were prepared by immunoSEQ multiplex PCR; TCRdb keeps only in-frame clonotypes and omits some of them. The profile shows approximately 190,000 clones, 70% to 90% of them singletons. The sample taken for sequencing was PBMCs or T cells enriched from blood (not recorded which). Receptors originate from a woman in her thirties or forties in a cohort exposed to, infected with or recovered from COVID-19 (not recorded which).

This chain connects TRBV5-4 to TRBJ1-1; perhaps TRBD1 as D (6 bases). The V end lost 4 bases, the J end lost 6 bases, and 13 bases lay between the germline ends. The CDR3 runs 13 residues. Looked up from germline, CDR1 is SGHNT and CDR2 is YYREEE (reference sequence). The CDR3 sequence: CASSLGQLAEAFF. The CDR3 DNA reads TGTGCCAGCAGCCTTGGACAGCTGGCTGAAGCTTTCTTT.

The chain is built from TRBV6-6 and TRBJ1-4; no firm D call. CDR3 length: 12 residues. Trimming stripped 4 bases from V and 6 bases from J, with 6 bases between. Germline V lookup: CDR1 MNHNY, CDR2 SVGAGI (reference sequence). Here the CDR3 DNA reads TGTGCCAGCAGTTCTTTTGATGAAAAACTGTTTTTT. It specifies CASSSFDEKLFF.

CDR3: CASSEIIGNTEAFF. CDR3 bases: TGCGCCAGCAGTGAGATAATCGGGAACACTGAAGCTTTCTTT. The rearrangement uses TRBV10-2 and TRBJ1-1, with unresolved D. V lost 2 bases and J lost 1, with 8 bases in between. The CDR3 totals 14 residues. Germline loops: CDR1 WSHSY, CDR2 SAAADI.

This chain links TRBV5-1 with TRBJ1-1; D is unresolved. V was clipped by 0 bases and J by 2 bases, with 11 bases between them. The CDR3 is made up of 15 amino acids. Germline V gives CDR1 SGHRS, CDR2 YFSETQ. CDR3 DNA: TGCGCCAGCAGCTTGGCGGCGACATTTAACACTGAAGCTTTCTTT. It codes for CASSLAATFNTEAFF.

The chain is built from TRBV7-2 and TRBJ2-1; TRBD2 is a possible D gene (6 bases). Looked up from germline, CDR1 is SGHTA and CDR2 is FQGNSA. CDR3 length equals 16 residues. V dropped 1 base and J dropped 7 bases, with 17 bases sitting between them. This chain's CDR3 is CASSLEPASAQNEQFF. In nucleotides, the CDR3 is TGTGCCAGCAGCTTAGAGCCGGCTAGCGCCCAGAATGAGCAGTTCTTC.

The rearrangement links TRBV7-9 to TRBJ2-1, with D unresolved. Germline CDR1 is SEHNR and CDR2 is FQNEAQ (reference sequence). The CDR3 spans 16 residues. Trimming removed 6 bases at V and 0 bases at J, with 15 bases between. The CDR3 DNA is TGTGCCAGCAGTTCGCCCAGGCCACTCTCCTACAATGAGCAGTTCTTC. Protein: CASSSPRPLSYNEQFF.

The V and J genes are TRBV5-1 and TRBJ2-1; D might be TRBD1 (5 bases). This CDR3 has 13 residues. From germline, CDR1 is SGHRS and CDR2 YFSETQ. V was clipped by 5 bases and J by 10 bases, with 16 bases between them. The CDR3 here is CASRLLQGSEQFF. In DNA form, the CDR3 reads TGCGCCAGCAGGCTCCTCCAGGGTTCGGAGCAGTTCTTC.

This rearrangement joins TRBV21-1 to TRBJ1-5. TRBV21-1 is deemed a pseudogene. The CDR3 runs 14 residues. The CDR3 DNA sequence: TGTGCCAGCAGTTCGGGGAGGCTCAATCAGCCCCAGCATTTT. Translating gives CASSSGRLNQPQHF.

The chain combines TRBV10-2 with TRBJ2-1; 11 nucleotides line up with TRBD2. Trimming took 4 bases from V and 6 from J; bases not matched to a gene: 5. The CDR3 sequence is 15 residues long. Germline CDR1 and CDR2: WSHSY and SAAADI. CDR3 sequence: CASSVKLAGVNEQFF. Written as DNA, the CDR3 is TGCGCCAGCAGTGTAAAACTAGCGGGAGTCAATGAGCAGTTCTTC.

This sequence joins TRBV6-2 or TRBV6-3 and TRBJ2-2; TRBD1 agrees at 8 bases. Germline loops: CDR1 MNHEY, CDR2 SVGEGT. CDR3 size: 17 residues. The trim removed 4 bases at V and 5 bases at J, leaving 12 bases unmatched. CDR3 DNA: TGTGCCAGCAGTTCCCTAACGAGGACAGGGCGTACCGGGGAGCTGTTTTTT. Residues: CASSSLTRTGRTGELFF.

This chain uses TRBV13 with TRBJ2-1; D remains ambiguous. The CDR3 sequence is 11 residues long. The V and J ends lost 3 bases and 8 bases respectively, with 5 bases between them. Germline values: CDR1 PRHDT, CDR2 FYEKMQ (reference sequence). CDR3 region: CASSFLHEQFF. In DNA, the CDR3 is TGTGCCAGCAGCTTCCTACATGAGCAGTTCTTC. The whole variable domain, remainder taken from reference TRBV13 and TRBJ2-1, is AAGVIQSPRHLIKEKRETATLKCYPIPRHDTVYWYQQGPGQDPQFLISFYEKMQSDKGSIPDRFSAQQFSDYHSELNMSSLELGDSALYFCASSFLHEQFFGPGTRLTVL.

The chain has TRBV27 and TRBJ1-6, with D possibly being TRBD1 (5 bases). The CDR3 consists of 17 residues. V lost 0 bases and J 0 bases, leaving 9 bases between the germline ends. CDR1 and CDR2 from the germline V gene are MNHEY and SMNVEV (reference sequence). The CDR3 sequence: CASSLSQGYSYNSPLHF. CDR3 DNA sequence: TGTGCCAGCAGTTTATCGCAGGGCTACTCCTATAATTCACCCCTCCACTTT.

This clone came up once. V gene TRBV5-1 combines with J gene TRBJ2-3, with 7 bases matching TRBD2. The germline V gene has CDR1 SGHRS and CDR2 YFSETQ. The CDR3 has 14 amino acids. V lost 0 bases and J lost 5; bases outside the gene matches: 3. This chain's CDR3 is CASSLGLAEDTQYF. As DNA, the CDR3 is TGCGCCAGCAGCTTGGGACTAGCCGAAGATACGCAGTATTTT.

This clone was seen many times. The rearrangement joins TRBV6-4 to TRBJ2-3, with D possibly matching TRBD1 (7 bases). V lost 3 bases and J 3 bases, leaving 19 bases between the germline ends. Looked up from germline, CDR1 is MRHNA and CDR2 is SNTAGT. The length of the CDR3 is 17 residues. CDR3 protein: CASSDSIGGGGTDTQYF. The CDR3 bases are TGTGCCAGCAGTGATTCCATCGGAGGGGGCGGGACAGATACGCAGTATTTT.

This clone was seen a single time. The gene calls are TRBV30 and TRBJ2-7; 9 nucleotides line up with TRBD1. This CDR3 has 14 residues. Per the germline V gene, CDR1 is GTSNPN and CDR2 is SVGIG (reference sequence). V dropped 4 bases and J dropped 7; count of bases not matched to a gene: 11. The CDR3, as DNA: TGTGCCTGGAAGCGTGGGACAGGGCTATGGGAGCAGTACTTC. Encoded protein: CAWKRGTGLWEQYF. The full variable domain, in which reference TRBV30 and TRBJ2-7 provide the parts outside the CDR3, is SQTIHQWPATLVQPVGSPLSLECTVEGTSNPNLYWYRQAAGRGLQLLFYSVGIGQISSEVPQNLSASRPQDRQFILSSKKLLLSDSGFYLCAWKRGTGLWEQYFGPGTRLTVT.

The table lists this clone with a few counts. The chain carries TRBV28 and TRBJ1-1; D is perhaps TRBD1 (5 bases). The CDR3 runs 15 residues. Germline CDR1 and CDR2: MDHEN and SYDVKM. The V end was cut by 7 bases, the J end by 5 bases, with 20 bases between. The CDR3 DNA follows: TGTGCCAGCACTCAATCGGGGGGGGAATGGACTGAAGCTTTCTTT. As protein: CASTQSGGEWTEAFF.

The V call is TRBV29-1, the J call TRBJ2-2, with 8 bases identical to TRBD1. Trimming took 6 bases from V and 6 from J; bases not matched to a gene: 6. Germline V gene lookup returns CDR1 SQVTM and CDR2 ANQGSEA. CDR3 length: 13 residues. Here the CDR3 reads CSVKTGEAGELFF. The CDR3 DNA reads TGCAGCGTGAAGACAGGGGAAGCCGGGGAGCTGTTTTTT.

This clone was seen a few times. The J gene is TRBJ2-3, the V gene TRBV15; the D is unclear. CDR1 is LNHNV, CDR2 YYDKDF, per germline (reference sequence). Trimming took 8 bases from V and 0 from J, leaving 6 bases between them. The CDR3 covers 12 residues. DNA of the CDR3: TGTGCCACCCTAGTTAGCACAGATACGCAGTATTTT. Its protein product is CATLVSTDTQYF.

In DNA, the CDR3 is TGTGCCAGCAGCGTAGAACAGTACACTGAAGCTTTCTTT. Protein sequence: CASSVEQYTEAFF. This chain connects TRBV9 to TRBJ1-1; D is ambiguous. The CDR3 contains 13 residues. V lost 0 bases and J 3 bases, leaving 6 bases between the germline ends. Germline V gives CDR1 SGDLS, CDR2 YYNGEE. The full variable domain, in which reference TRBV9 and TRBJ1-1 provide the parts outside the CDR3, is DSGVTQTPKHLITATGQRVTLRCSPRSGDLSVYWYQQSLDQGLQFLIQYYNGEERAKGNILERFSAQQFPDLHSELNLSSLELGDSALYFCASSVEQYTEAFFGQGTRLTVV.